This paragraph covers one T cell receptor beta chain sequence. Antigen: not known. The entry originates in a study of T cell responses to AZD1222 COVID-19 vaccine. Study in general: Second-dose schedules of about 4 or about 12 weeks were combined. Study conclusions and caveats: Just a handful of AZD1222 recipients tested seropositive at baseline. Donors were largely white British and mainly female; clonal diversity was possibly underestimated.

Produced via immunoSEQ multiplex PCR; TCRdb's table is partial and in-frame only. The repertoire consists of about 150,000 clones, with 70% to 90% occurring once and the leading ten covering around 5%. V lost 7 bases to trimming and J lost 3 bases; unmatched junction nucleotides: 11. Germline CDR1 and CDR2: LNHDA and SQIVND (reference sequence). This CDR3 comprises 17 residues. The chain carries TRBV19 and TRBJ2-1; 11 nucleotides match TRBD1. This TCR derives from an adult in good health. The starting material was peripheral blood, obtained on day 0 of AZD1222 vaccination. This CDR3 is CASMGLPGTGGYNEQFF. In nucleotides, the CDR3 is TGTGCCAGTATGGGCTTACCCGGGACAGGGGGCTACAATGAGCAGTTCTTC. The full variable domain, rest sourced from reference TRBV19 and TRBJ2-1, is DGGITQSPKYLFRKEGQNVTLSCEQNLNHDAMYWYRQDPGQGLRLIYYSQIVNDFQKGDIAEGYSVSREKKESFPLTVTSAQKNPTAFYLCASMGLPGTGGYNEQFFGPGTRLTVL.